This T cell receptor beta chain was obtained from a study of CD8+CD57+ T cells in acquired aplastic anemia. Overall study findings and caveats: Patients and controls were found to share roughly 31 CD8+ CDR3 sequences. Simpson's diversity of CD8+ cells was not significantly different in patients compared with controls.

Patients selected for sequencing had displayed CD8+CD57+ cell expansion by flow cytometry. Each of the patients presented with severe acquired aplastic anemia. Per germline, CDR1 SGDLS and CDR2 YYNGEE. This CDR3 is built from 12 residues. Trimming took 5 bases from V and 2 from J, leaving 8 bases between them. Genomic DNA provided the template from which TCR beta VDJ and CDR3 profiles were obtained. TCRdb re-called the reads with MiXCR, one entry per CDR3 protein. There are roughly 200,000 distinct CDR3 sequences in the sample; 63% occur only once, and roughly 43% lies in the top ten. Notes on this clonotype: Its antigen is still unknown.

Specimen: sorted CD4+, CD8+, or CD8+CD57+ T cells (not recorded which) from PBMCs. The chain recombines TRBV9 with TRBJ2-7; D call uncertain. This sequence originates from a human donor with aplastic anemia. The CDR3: CASSGDTYEQYF. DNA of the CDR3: TGTGCCAGCAGTGGAGACACCTACGAGCAGTACTTC. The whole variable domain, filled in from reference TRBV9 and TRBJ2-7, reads DSGVTQTPKHLITATGQRVTLRCSPRSGDLSVYWYQQSLDQGLQFLIQYYNGEERAKGNILERFSAQQFPDLHSELNLSSLELGDSALYFCASSGDTYEQYFGPGTRLTVT.